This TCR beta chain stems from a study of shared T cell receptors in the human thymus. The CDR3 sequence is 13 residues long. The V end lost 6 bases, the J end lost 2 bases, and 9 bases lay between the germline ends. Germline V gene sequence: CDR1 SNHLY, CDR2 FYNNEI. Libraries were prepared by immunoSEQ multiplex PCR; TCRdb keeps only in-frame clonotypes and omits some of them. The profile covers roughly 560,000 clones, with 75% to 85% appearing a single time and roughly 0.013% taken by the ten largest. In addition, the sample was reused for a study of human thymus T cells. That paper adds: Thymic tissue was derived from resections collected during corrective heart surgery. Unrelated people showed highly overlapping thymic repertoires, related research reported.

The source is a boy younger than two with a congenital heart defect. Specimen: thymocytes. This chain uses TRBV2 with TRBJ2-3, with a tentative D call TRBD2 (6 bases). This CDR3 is CASRTGVTDTQYF. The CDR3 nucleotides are TGTGCCAGCAGGACGGGGGTCACAGATACGCAGTATTTT.